These T cell receptor beta chains were read from a single sample in a study of cytomegalovirus exposure and HLA in healthy donors. Here immunoSEQ multiplex PCR was the method, and the copy in TCRdb shows in-frame clones only, minus some. The sample contains around 150,000 clones, roughly 80% of which appear only once. The sample comprised PBMCs. Receptor source: a male donor in good health and CMV-seropositive. The CDR3 runs from the conserved cysteine through the conserved F or W. A D gene is named only where the DNA matches it firmly. Clone size is given for some rows only: seen once, a few or many times, or a class if the clone is expanded.

D gene	clone size	V gene	J gene	CDR3 DNA	CDR3 protein
TRBD2	once	TRBV4-2	TRBJ2-1	TGTGCCAGCAGCCAAGACTCAGCGGGAGGTGCTAATGAGCAGTTCTTC	CASSQDSAGGANEQFF
.	few	TRBV19	TRBJ2-4	TGTGCCAGTAACAGAAACACAGGCGGAAACATTCAGTACTTC	CASNRNTGGNIQYF
TRBD2	once	TRBV2	TRBJ2-5	TGTGCCAGCAGAGGACCGGGACTAGCGGGAATCGAGACCCAGTACTTC	CASRGPGLAGIETQYF
TRBD2	.	TRBV13	TRBJ2-5	TGTGCCAGCAGCTCGGGGACTAGCAGGGAGACCCAGTACTTC	CASSSGTSRETQYF
TRBD1	.	TRBV18	TRBJ1-2	TGTGCCAGCTCACCACCGTCCCCTCGGACAGGGGGAAGTGGCTACACCTTC	CASSPPSPRTGGSGYTF
.	.	TRBV6-5	TRBJ1-1	TGTGCCAGCAGTTTCGCCGCTACGAACACTGAAGCTTTCTTT	CASSFAATNTEAFF
TRBD2	.	TRBV4-1	TRBJ2-5	TGCGCCAGCAGCCAAGACTTCCCGGGAGGGGACGAGACCCAGTACTTC	CASSQDFPGGDETQYF
TRBD1	.	TRBV28	TRBJ1-6	TGTGCCAGCAGTAAACAGGGGCCTAATTCACCCCTCCACTTT	CASSKQGPNSPLHF
.	.	TRBV6-1	TRBJ2-5	TGTGCCAGCAGTGAAATCGGCCAGGGGACTACTGGGCAGTACTTC	CASSEIGQGTTGQYF
TRBD2	.	TRBV5-1	TRBJ2-7	TGCGCCAGCAGCTTTAGCGGGACCGGGGATAAGCAGTACTTC	CASSFSGTGDKQYF
TRBD2	.	TRBV27	TRBJ2-7	TGTGCCAGCGGTTCGCCGGGACTAGCGGATCTTCCCTACGAGCAGTACTTC	CASGSPGLADLPYEQYF
TRBD1	.	TRBV19	TRBJ2-3	TGTGCCAGTAGTATAAGAGGACAGGGACTCGGTACGCAGTATTTT	CASSIRGQGLGTQYF
.	.	TRBV19	TRBJ2-7	TGTGCCAGTAGTATAGGAGTGGGCAGGGCGAGTCGCGAGCAGTACTTC	CASSIGVGRASREQYF
TRBD2	.	TRBV19	TRBJ2-3	TGTGCCAGTTCCCGGGGGGGGGCTTACACAGATACGCAGTATTTT	CASSRGGAYTDTQYF
TRBD1	.	TRBV28	TRBJ1-5	TGTGCCAGCAGGGGCACGACAGGGAATCAGCCCCAGCATTTT	CASRGTTGNQPQHF
.	.	TRBV6-1	TRBJ2-2	TGTGCCAGCAGTGAATGGACTCATGCCCTCGAGACCGGGGAGCTGTTTTTT	CASSEWTHALETGELFF
TRBD2	once	TRBV18	TRBJ2-1	TGTGCCAGCTCACCGGCTAGCGGTCGCTCCTACAATGAGCAGTTCTTC	CASSPASGRSYNEQFF
TRBD1	.	TRBV6-1	TRBJ1-5	TGTGCCAGCACTACCGGGACAGTTAATCAGCTCCAGCATTTT	CASTTGTVNQLQHF
.	.	TRBV6-6	TRBJ2-5	TGTGCCAGCAGTTACCGGAGGAGTTTCACCCAAGAGACCCAGTACTTC	CASSYRRSFTQETQYF
TRBD1	.	TRBV5-8	TRBJ2-7	TGTGCCAGCAGCAGCGGACAGGGGGCTTACGAGCAGTACTTC	CASSSGQGAYEQYF
TRBD1	.	TRBV9	TRBJ1-4	TGTGCCAGCAGCACAGGACAGGATGAAAAACTGTTTTTT	CASSTGQDEKLFF
TRBD2	.	TRBV10-3	TRBJ2-5	TGTGCCATCAGTGAGTGGGAGGGTTCGGAGACCCAGTACTTC	CAISEWEGSETQYF
TRBD1	.	TRBV28	TRBJ1-4	TGTGCCAGCAGTTTATCCCAGGGGGCGGCAACTAATGAAAAACTGTTTTTT	CASSLSQGAATNEKLFF